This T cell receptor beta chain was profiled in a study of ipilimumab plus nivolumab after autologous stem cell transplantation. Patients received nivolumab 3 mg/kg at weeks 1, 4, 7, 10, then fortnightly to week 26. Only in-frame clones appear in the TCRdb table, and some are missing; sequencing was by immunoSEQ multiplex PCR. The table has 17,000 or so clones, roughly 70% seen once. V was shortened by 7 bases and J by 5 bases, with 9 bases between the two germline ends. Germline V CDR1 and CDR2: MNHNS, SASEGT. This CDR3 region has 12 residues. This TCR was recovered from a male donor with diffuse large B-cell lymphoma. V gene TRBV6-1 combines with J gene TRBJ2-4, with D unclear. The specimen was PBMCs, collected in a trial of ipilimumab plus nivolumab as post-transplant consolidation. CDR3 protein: CASKVGENIQYF. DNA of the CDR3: TGTGCCAGCAAGGTGGGCGAAAACATTCAGTACTTC.